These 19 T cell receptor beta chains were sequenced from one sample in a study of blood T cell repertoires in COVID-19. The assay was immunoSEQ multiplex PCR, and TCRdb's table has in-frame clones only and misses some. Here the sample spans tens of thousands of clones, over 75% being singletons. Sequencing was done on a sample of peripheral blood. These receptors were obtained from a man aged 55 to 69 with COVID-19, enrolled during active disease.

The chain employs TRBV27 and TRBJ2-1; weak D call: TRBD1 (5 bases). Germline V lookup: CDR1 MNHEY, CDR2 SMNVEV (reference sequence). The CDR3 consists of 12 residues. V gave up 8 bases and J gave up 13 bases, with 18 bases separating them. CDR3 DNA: TGTGCCAGCGGGGCAGGGAACATCGGTCAGTTCTTC. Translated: CASGAGNIGQFF.

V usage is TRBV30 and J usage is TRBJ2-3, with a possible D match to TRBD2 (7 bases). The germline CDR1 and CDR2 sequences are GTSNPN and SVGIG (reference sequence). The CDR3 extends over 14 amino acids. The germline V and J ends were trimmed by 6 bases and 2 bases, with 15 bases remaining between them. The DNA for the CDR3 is TGTGCCTGTGGGGAGGGGGGAATCACAGATACGCAGTATTTT. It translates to CACGEGGITDTQYF.

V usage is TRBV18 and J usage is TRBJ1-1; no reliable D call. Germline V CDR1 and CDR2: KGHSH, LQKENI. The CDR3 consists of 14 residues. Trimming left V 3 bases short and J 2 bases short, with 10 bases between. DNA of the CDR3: TGTGCCAGCTCACCCGTGGGCCAAAACACTGAAGCTTTCTTT. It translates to CASSPVGQNTEAFF.

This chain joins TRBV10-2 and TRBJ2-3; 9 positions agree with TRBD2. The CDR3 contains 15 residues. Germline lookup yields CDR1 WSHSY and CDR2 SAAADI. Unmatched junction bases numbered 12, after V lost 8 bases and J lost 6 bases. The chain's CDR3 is CASGMGAGGLDTQYF. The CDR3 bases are TGCGCCAGCGGGATGGGGGCGGGAGGGCTGGATACGCAGTATTTT.

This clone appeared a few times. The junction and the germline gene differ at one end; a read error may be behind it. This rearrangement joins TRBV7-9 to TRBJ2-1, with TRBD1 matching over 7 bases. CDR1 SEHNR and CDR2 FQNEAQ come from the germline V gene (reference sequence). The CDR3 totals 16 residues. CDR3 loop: CASTNLVIQGYKEQFF. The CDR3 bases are TGTGCCAGCACCAATCTCGTAATACAGGGGTACAAGGAGCAGTTCTTC.

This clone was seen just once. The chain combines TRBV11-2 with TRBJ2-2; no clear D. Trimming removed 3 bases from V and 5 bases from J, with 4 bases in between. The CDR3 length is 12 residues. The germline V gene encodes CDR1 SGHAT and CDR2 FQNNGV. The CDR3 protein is CASSFPTGELFF. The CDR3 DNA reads TGTGCCAGCAGCTTTCCAACCGGGGAGCTGTTTTTT.

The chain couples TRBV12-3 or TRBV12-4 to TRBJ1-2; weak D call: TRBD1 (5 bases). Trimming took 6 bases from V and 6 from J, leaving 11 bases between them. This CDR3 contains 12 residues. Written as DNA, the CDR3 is TGTGCCAGCAGAGGCAGGGTTCATGGCTACACCTTC. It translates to CASRGRVHGYTF.

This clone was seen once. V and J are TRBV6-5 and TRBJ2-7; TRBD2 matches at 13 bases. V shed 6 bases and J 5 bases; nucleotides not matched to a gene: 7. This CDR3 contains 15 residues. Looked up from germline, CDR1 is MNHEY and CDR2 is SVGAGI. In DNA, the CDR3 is TGTGCCAGCAGCTCGGGACTAGCGGGACATAACGAGCAGTACTTC. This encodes CASSSGLAGHNEQYF.

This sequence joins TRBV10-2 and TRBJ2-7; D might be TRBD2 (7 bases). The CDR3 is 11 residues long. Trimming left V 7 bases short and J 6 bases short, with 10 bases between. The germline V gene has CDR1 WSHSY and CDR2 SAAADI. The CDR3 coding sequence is TGCGCCAGCATGGGGGGGCCCGAGCAGTACTTC. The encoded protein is CASMGGPEQYF.

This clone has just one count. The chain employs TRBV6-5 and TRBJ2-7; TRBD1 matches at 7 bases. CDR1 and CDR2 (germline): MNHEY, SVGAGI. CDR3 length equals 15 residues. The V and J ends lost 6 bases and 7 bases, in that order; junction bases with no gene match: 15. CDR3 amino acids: CASSRLATGLLEQYF. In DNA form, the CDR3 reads TGTGCCAGCAGCCGACTTGCGACAGGGTTGCTTGAGCAGTACTTC.

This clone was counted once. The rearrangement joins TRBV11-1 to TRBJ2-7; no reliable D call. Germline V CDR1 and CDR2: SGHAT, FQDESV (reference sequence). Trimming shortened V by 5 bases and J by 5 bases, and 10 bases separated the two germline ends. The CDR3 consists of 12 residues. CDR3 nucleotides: TGTGCCAGCAGCCAAAGCAAGAACGAGCAGTACTTC. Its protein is CASSQSKNEQYF.

The CDR3, as DNA: TGTGCCAGCAGTTCCAGACAGGGCTTGCAGTCACCCCTCCACTTT. This codes for CASSSRQGLQSPLHF. J is TRBJ1-6 and V is TRBV6-5; 7 nucleotides agree with TRBD1. This CDR3 spans 15 amino acids. CDR1 and CDR2 from the germline V gene are MNHEY and SVGAGI. J lost 10 bases, V lost 4 bases, and 10 bases had no gene match.

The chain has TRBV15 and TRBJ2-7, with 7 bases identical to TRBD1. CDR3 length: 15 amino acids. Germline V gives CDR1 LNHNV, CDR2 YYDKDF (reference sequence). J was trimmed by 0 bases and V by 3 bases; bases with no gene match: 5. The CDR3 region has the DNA TGTGCCACCAGCAGGTTAGGGGGCGACTCCTACGAGCAGTACTTC. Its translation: CATSRLGGDSYEQYF.

CDR3 DNA: TGTGCCAGTAGATGGAGGCAGGGGGCCGATCAGCCCCAGCATTTT. Encoded protein: CASRWRQGADQPQHF. The chain links TRBV19 to TRBJ1-5, with 8 bases that match TRBD1. Germline CDR1 LNHDA, CDR2 SQIVND (reference sequence). CDR3 size: 15 residues. J gave up 5 bases and V 6 bases, and 9 bases lay outside the gene matches.

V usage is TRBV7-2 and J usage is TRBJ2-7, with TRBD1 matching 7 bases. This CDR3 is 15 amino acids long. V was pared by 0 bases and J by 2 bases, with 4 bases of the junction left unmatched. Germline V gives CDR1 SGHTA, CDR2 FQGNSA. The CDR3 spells CASSLANDRAYEQYF. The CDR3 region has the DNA TGTGCCAGCAGCTTAGCCAACGACAGGGCCTACGAGCAGTACTTC. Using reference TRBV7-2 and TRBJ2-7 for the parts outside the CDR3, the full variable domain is GAGVSQSPSNKVTEKGKDVELRCDPISGHTALYWYRQSLGQGLEFLIYFQGNSAPDKSGLPSDRFSAERTGGSVSTLTIQRTQQEDSAVYLCASSLANDRAYEQYFGPGTRLTVT.

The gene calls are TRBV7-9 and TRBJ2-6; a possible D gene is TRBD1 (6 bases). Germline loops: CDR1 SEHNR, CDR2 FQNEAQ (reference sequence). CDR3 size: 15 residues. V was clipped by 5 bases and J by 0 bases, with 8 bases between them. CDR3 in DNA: TGTGCCAGCAGCCCACAGGGCTCTGGGGCCAACGTCCTGACTTTC. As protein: CASSPQGSGANVLTF.

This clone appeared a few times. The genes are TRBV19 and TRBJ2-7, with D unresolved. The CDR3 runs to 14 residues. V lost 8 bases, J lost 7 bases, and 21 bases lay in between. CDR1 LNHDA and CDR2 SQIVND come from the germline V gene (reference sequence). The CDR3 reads CASGTGSSLREQYF. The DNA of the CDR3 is TGTGCCAGTGGTACGGGTAGTAGCCTACGAGAGCAGTACTTC.

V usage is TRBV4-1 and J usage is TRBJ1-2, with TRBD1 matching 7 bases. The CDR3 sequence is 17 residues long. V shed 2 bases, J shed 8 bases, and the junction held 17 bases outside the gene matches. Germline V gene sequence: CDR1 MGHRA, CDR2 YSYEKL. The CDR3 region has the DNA TGCGCCAGCAGCCAACCAGAAGCCGGGACAGCTCTGCAAGGCTACACCTTC. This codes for CASSQPEAGTALQGYTF.

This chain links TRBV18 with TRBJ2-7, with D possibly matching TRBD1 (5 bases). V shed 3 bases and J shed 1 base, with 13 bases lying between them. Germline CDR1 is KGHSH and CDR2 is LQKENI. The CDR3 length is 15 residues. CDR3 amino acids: CASSPGGRTSYEQYF. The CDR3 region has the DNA TGTGCCAGCTCACCGGGCGGACGGACATCCTACGAGCAGTACTTC.